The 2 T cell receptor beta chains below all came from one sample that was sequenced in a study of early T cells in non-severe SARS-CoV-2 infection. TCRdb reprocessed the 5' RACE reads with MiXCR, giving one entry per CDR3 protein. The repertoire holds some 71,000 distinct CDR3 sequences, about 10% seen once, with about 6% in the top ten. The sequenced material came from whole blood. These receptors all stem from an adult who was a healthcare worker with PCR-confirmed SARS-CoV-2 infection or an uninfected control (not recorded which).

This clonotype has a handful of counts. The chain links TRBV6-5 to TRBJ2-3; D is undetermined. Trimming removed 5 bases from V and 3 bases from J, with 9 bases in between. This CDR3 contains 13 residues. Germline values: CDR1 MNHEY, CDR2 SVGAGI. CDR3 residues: CASSRYVTDTQYF. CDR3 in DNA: TGTGCCAGCAGTCGATACGTGACAGATACGCAGTATTTT.

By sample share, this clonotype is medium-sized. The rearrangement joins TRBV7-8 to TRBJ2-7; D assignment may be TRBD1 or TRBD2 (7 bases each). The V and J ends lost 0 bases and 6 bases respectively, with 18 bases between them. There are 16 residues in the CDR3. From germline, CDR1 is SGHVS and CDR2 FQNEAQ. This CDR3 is CASSLAIQQGRVEQYF. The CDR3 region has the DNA TGTGCCAGCAGCTTAGCGATTCAACAGGGGAGGGTCGAGCAGTACTTC.